Presented here are 9 T cell receptor beta chains from one specimen sequenced in a study of blood T cell repertoires in COVID-19 (dated by TCRdb to about 2020). Libraries came from the immunoSEQ multiplex PCR assay. Entries here come from immuneACCESS through TCRdb and include only in-frame sequences with V and J called. Some clones fail to appear in such tables; in the studies checked, an unresolved V gene covers under half of the shortfall, and the cause of the remainder is unknown. A total of 400,000 or so clones appear in this sample, around nine tenths of them only once. 0.8% to 1% of the sample comes from the top ten. Sequencing was done on a sample of peripheral blood. The receptors were gathered from a man between 18 and 35 years old with COVID-19, enrolled during active disease.

The chain couples TRBV5-1 to TRBJ2-1, with TRBD2 identical over 8 bases. This CDR3 is 16 amino acids long. J lost 9 bases, V lost 0 bases, and 11 bases had no gene match. The V gene's germline CDR1 is SGHRS and CDR2 YFSETQ. The chain's CDR3 is CASSLAGIGLATEQFF. The CDR3 DNA sequence: TGCGCCAGCAGCTTGGCCGGGATTGGACTAGCTACTGAGCAGTTCTTC.

V and J are TRBV6-5 and TRBJ1-5, with D unclear. The CDR3 length is 13 residues. The V end was cut by 4 bases, the J end by 3 bases, with 7 bases between. CDR1 MNHEY and CDR2 SVGAGI come from the germline V gene. This CDR3 is CASSSQSNQPQHF. The CDR3 DNA reads TGTGCCAGCAGTTCCCAGTCCAATCAGCCCCAGCATTTT.

The rearrangement uses TRBV7-9 and TRBJ2-5; the D gene is possibly TRBD1 (5 bases). Germline-derived CDR1 and CDR2 are SEHNR and FQNEAQ (reference sequence). Trimming pared 11 bases from V and 3 bases from J, leaving 13 bases between. The CDR3 covers 12 residues. The CDR3: CAVSTEEETQYF. As DNA, the CDR3 is TGTGCCGTCTCGACAGAGGAAGAGACCCAGTACTTC.

This clone was observed at least ten times. The CDR3: CASSRGTGAKNSPLHF. The CDR3 DNA reads as TGTGCCAGTAGTAGGGGTACAGGGGCGAAAAATTCACCCCTCCACTTT. The V call is TRBV19, the J call TRBJ1-6; 7 bases are shared with TRBD1. Germline assignment: CDR1 LNHDA and CDR2 SQIVND (reference sequence). V shed 4 bases and J 7 bases; nucleotides not matched to a gene: 10. The CDR3 is 16 residues long.

The gene calls are TRBV5-4 and TRBJ2-2, with 7 bases fitting TRBD1. In germline, CDR1 is SGHNT, CDR2 YYREEE (reference sequence). The CDR3 is 16 amino acids. V was pared by 4 bases and J by 3 bases, with 9 bases of the junction left unmatched. In nucleotides, the CDR3 is TGTGCCAGCAGCCTCACTACAGGGGTAGACACCGGGGAGCTGTTTTTT. As protein: CASSLTTGVDTGELFF. The full variable domain, with the rest looked up from reference TRBV5-4 and TRBJ2-2, is ETGVTQSPTHLIKTRGQQVTLRCSSQSGHNTVSWYQQALGQGPQFIFQYYREEENGRGNFPPRFSGLQFPNYSSELNVNALELDDSALYLCASSLTTGVDTGELFFGEGSRLTVL.

V usage is TRBV27 and J usage is TRBJ2-3; the D gene is possibly TRBD2 (6 bases). The CDR3 extends over 21 amino acids. Trimming stripped 4 bases from V and 0 bases from J, with 29 bases between. Germline CDR1 and CDR2: MNHEY and SMNVEV (reference sequence). The CDR3 spells CASSSLEHPSARQTSTDTQYF. The CDR3 DNA sequence: TGTGCCAGCAGTTCCCTAGAACATCCTAGCGCACGTCAAACTAGCACAGATACGCAGTATTTT.

The chain uses TRBV6-5 and TRBJ1-4, with D perhaps TRBD1 (5 bases). CDR3 length: 15 amino acids. CDR1 and CDR2 (germline): MNHEY, SVGAGI. The V end lost 7 bases, the J end lost 8 bases, and 20 bases lay between the germline ends. CDR3 sequence (DNA): TGTGCCAGCACCGCACCCCGGGGGAGAGGCGAAAAACTGTTTTTT. Translated, it gives CASTAPRGRGEKLFF.

This clone was seen only a few times. The genes are TRBV7-9 and TRBJ1-3; 8 nucleotides align to TRBD1. The V and J ends lost 3 bases and 3 bases, in that order; junction bases with no gene match: 4. Germline V gene lookup returns CDR1 SEHNR and CDR2 FQNEAQ (reference sequence). This CDR3 spans 15 amino acids. CDR3 in amino acids: CASSFEGTGGNTIYF. The CDR3 DNA sequence: TGTGCCAGCAGCTTCGAGGGGACAGGTGGAAACACCATATATTTT. The full variable domain, its missing parts supplied by reference TRBV7-9 and TRBJ1-3, is DTGVSQNPRHKITKRGQNVTFRCDPISEHNRLYWYRQTLGQGPEFLTYFQNEAQLEKSRLLSDRFSAERPKGSFSTLEIQRTEQGDSAMYLCASSFEGTGGNTIYFGEGSWLTVV.

The rearrangement joins TRBV25-1 to TRBJ2-1; maybe TRBD1 (6 bases). Deletions cut 7 bases from V and 6 bases from J, with 19 bases between. Germline CDR1 MGHDK, CDR2 SYGVNS. The CDR3 consists of 15 residues. CDR3 nucleotide sequence: TGTGCCAGCACCCCGCCCTGGGGGCGTGCCAATGAGCAGTTCTTC. Translating it yields CASTPPWGRANEQFF.